The clone carrying this TCR beta chain has at least ten counts. Its antigen is still unknown. The V end was cut by 0 bases, the J end by 0 bases, with 5 bases between. This CDR3 has 14 amino acids. Looked up from germline, CDR1 is MNHEY and CDR2 is SMNVEV (reference sequence). Time point of the sample: persistent/refractory GD, antithyroid drugs over 5 years with positive TRAb. From PBMCs, RNA was extracted and then used to make the TCR library. This sample was included in a study of regulatory T cells in long-lasting Graves disease. Investigators prepared the TCR beta libraries by applying iRepertoire HTBI primers and Arm-PCR of CDR3 regions. TCRdb analysed the multiplex PCR reads with MiXCR anew, one entry per CDR3 protein. The data contain about 340,000 distinct CDR3 sequences, around 19% of them singletons. General study results and limits: Persistent disease preferred TRBV28, TRBJ1-2 and TRBJ2-5; new disease, TRBV20-1 and TRBJ2-1.

Sequencing was performed on peripheral blood mononuclear cells (PBMCs), taken when the disease was refractory, from a patient treated with antithyroid drugs. The source of this sequence is a female donor with Graves disease. The chain couples TRBV27 to TRBJ2-5; D is undetermined. The CDR3 is CASSLSPYQETQYF. The CDR3 DNA sequence: TGTGCCAGCAGTTTATCGCCCTACCAAGAGACCCAGTACTTC.